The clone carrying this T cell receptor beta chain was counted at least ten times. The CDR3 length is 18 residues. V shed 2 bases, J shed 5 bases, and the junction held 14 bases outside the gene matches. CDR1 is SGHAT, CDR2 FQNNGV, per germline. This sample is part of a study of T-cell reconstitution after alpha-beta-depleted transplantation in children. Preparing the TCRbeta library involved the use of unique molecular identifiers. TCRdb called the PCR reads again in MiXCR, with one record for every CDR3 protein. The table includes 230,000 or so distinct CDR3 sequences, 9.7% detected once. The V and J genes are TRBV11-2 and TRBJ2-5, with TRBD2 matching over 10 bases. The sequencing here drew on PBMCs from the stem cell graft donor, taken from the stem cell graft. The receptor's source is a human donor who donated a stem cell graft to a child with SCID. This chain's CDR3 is CASSLRLVAGGREETQYF. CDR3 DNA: TGTGCCAGCAGCTTACGTTTGGTAGCGGGGGGTAGGGAGGAGACCCAGTACTTC.